This TCR beta chain was captured by sequencing in a study of blood T cells in healthy people across ages. In the case of this clonotype: Its antigen is still unknown.

It was with a sample-barcoded 5' primer and a J-beta primer mix that a second PCR of roughly 6 to 12 cycles was run. Via MiXCR, TCRdb re-called the 5' RACE reads, giving one row per CDR3 protein. The sample consists of 600,000 to 1,000,000 distinct CDR3 sequences, 55% to 70% of them appearing once. The germline V and J ends were trimmed by 0 bases and 2 bases, with 11 bases remaining between them. This CDR3 contains 15 residues. Germline V gives CDR1 ENHRY, CDR2 SYGVKD. Overall study results and limits: Investigators viewed diversity estimates from one million T cells as underestimates, the study reported.

The people who gave samples were healthy Caucasians from Russia, aged about 6 to 100. There were at least 6 micrograms of total RNA extracted from every sample. Material for sequencing was blood. The sequence was obtained from a young man in good health. The rearrangement uses TRBV10-3 and TRBJ2-7, with unresolved D. The CDR3 region has the DNA TGTGCCATCAGTGAGTCGAGAGGCTTAGCCTACGAGCAGTACTTC. This encodes CAISESRGLAYEQYF.